The 20 T cell receptor beta chains below all came from one sample that was sequenced in a study of vaccination and CD4 T cells after COVID-19. Sequenced with the Oncomine TCR Beta short-read assay was DNA taken from cultured CD4+ T cells. Via MiXCR, TCRdb re-called the PCR reads, giving one row per CDR3 protein. Of thousands of distinct CDR3 sequences listed, roughly 57% are singletons. These receptors have no identified antigens. Regarding treatment: roughly ten-day PBMC culture with coronavirus spike peptide pools or control peptides (ViraFEST assay). The sequenced sample consisted of CD4+ T cells from blood, cultured in vitro. The receptors shown here come from a human donor who had recovered from COVID-19.

V is TRBV20-1 and J is TRBJ1-1; D gene ambiguous. This CDR3 spans 18 amino acids. Trimming stripped 3 bases from V and 1 base from J, with 24 bases between. Germline assignment: CDR1 DFQATT and CDR2 SNEGSKA (reference sequence). The CDR3 here is CSARDGQTGVNGNTEAFF. DNA of the CDR3: TGCAGTGCTAGGGACGGGCAGACGGGAGTTAACGGGAACACTGAAGCTTTCTTT.

The chain has TRBV6-1 and TRBJ1-2; D gene uncertain. This CDR3 has 13 residues. The germline V gene encodes CDR1 MNHNS and CDR2 SASEGT. The germline V and J ends were trimmed by 7 bases and 1 base, with 10 bases remaining between them. The CDR3 loop is CASTPYDNYGYTF. In DNA, the CDR3 is TGTGCCAGCACCCCGTACGATAACTATGGCTACACCTTC.

The chain carries TRBV7-6 and TRBJ1-4; no clear D. V was pared by 5 bases and J by 5 bases, with 12 bases between. This CDR3 is 14 amino acids long. Germline CDR1 SGHVS, CDR2 FNYEAQ. CDR3 sequence reads: CASSPLIGNEKLFF. The CDR3 DNA sequence: TGTGCCAGCAGCCCACTCATAGGGAATGAAAAACTGTTTTTT.

CDR3: CASSSPDRGSYGYTF. In DNA form, the CDR3 reads TGTGCCAGCAGTTCCCCGGACAGGGGGTCCTATGGCTACACCTTC. This chain connects TRBV6-5 to TRBJ1-2; 10 nucleotides match TRBD1. Per the germline V gene, CDR1 is MNHEY and CDR2 is SVGAGI. The CDR3 is 15 residues long. Trimming removed 4 bases from V and 4 bases from J; junction bases left unmatched: 6.

This clonotype was observed a handful of times. The rearrangement uses TRBV20-1 and TRBJ2-3, with TRBD1 identical over 10 bases. The germline gives CDR1 DFQATT, CDR2 SNEGSKA (reference sequence). This CDR3 comprises 15 residues. Losses at the gene ends were 5 bases for V and 4 bases for J; bases not matched to a gene: 9. The CDR3 is CSARPSGQGADTQYF. CDR3 DNA sequence: TGCAGTGCTCGCCCGTCCGGACAGGGGGCAGATACGCAGTATTTT.

The CDR3 spells CATSEEGVGELFF. The CDR3 DNA follows: TGTGCCACCAGTGAGGAAGGGGTCGGGGAGCTGTTTTTT. This chain joins TRBV24-1 and TRBJ2-2; D may be TRBD1 (5 bases). From germline, CDR1 is KGHDR and CDR2 SFDVKD. The CDR3 extends over 13 amino acids. V lost 4 bases and J 7 bases, leaving 9 bases between the germline ends.

This clonotype showed up just once. V usage is TRBV5-1 and J usage is TRBJ2-7; 8 bases match TRBD1. The V gene end was trimmed by 7 bases and the J gene end by 2 bases; junction bases not matched to a gene: 5. This CDR3 has 13 residues. Per germline, CDR1 SGHRS and CDR2 YFSETQ. CDR3 nucleotides: TGCGCCAGCCGGACAGGGCGAACCTACGAGCAGTACTTC. Encoded protein: CASRTGRTYEQYF.

The chain links TRBV7-8 to TRBJ1-1, with D maybe TRBD1 (5 bases). The germline CDR1 and CDR2 sequences are SGHVS and FQNEAQ. The CDR3 length is 15 residues. Trimming stripped 4 bases from V and 1 base from J, with 13 bases between. Written as DNA, the CDR3 is TGTGCCAGCAGCTCCATCCGGGGGGAGAACACTGAAGCTTTCTTT. Its translation is CASSSIRGENTEAFF.

The chain employs TRBV29-1 and TRBJ1-1; TRBD1 might be the D (5 bases). Trimming cost V 3 bases and J 5 bases, with 16 bases left between them. The CDR3 has 14 amino acids. The germline CDR1 and CDR2 sequences are SQVTM and ANQGSEA. CDR3 bases: TGCAGCGTTGAGGAAAGGCAGGGAGGGACTGAAGCTTTCTTT. Amino acids: CSVEERQGGTEAFF.

The chain combines TRBV6-2 or TRBV6-3 with TRBJ2-3; D is possibly TRBD2 (6 bases). V was pared by 1 base and J by 6 bases, with 14 bases between. The CDR3 covers 15 residues. The germline V gene has CDR1 MNHEY and CDR2 SVGEGT. CDR3 sequence: CASSYFGRGADTQYF. In DNA, the CDR3 is TGTGCCAGCAGTTACTTCGGGCGGGGAGCTGATACGCAGTATTTT.

V gene TRBV6-4 combines with J gene TRBJ2-2; D possibly matches TRBD1 or TRBD2 (5 bases each). Germline V gene lookup returns CDR1 MRHNA and CDR2 SNTAGT. V shed 8 bases and J shed 4 bases, with 14 bases lying between them. This CDR3 region has 14 residues. CDR3 sequence reads: CASGSGTTTGELFF. CDR3 DNA: TGTGCCAGCGGCTCCGGGACCACCACCGGGGAGCTGTTTTTT.

The chain combines TRBV7-2 with TRBJ2-3, with D unresolved. Trimming took 0 bases from V and 3 from J, leaving 7 bases between them. The CDR3 is 14 amino acids. Per the germline V gene, CDR1 is SGHTA and CDR2 is FQGNSA. CDR3 nucleotide sequence: TGTGCCAGCAGCTTAGCCTGGCAGACAGATACGCAGTATTTT. Its protein product is CASSLAWQTDTQYF. Full variable domain (missing parts from reference TRBV7-2 and TRBJ2-3): GAGVSQSPSNKVTEKGKDVELRCDPISGHTALYWYRQSLGQGLEFLIYFQGNSAPDKSGLPSDRFSAERTGGSVSTLTIQRTQQEDSAVYLCASSLAWQTDTQYFGPGTRLTVL.

V gene TRBV11-3 combines with J gene TRBJ2-2; D may be TRBD2 (6 bases). The V and J ends lost 5 bases and 5 bases respectively, with 12 bases between them. This CDR3 is 14 amino acids long. Germline lookup yields CDR1 SGHNT and CDR2 YENEEA. This CDR3 reads CASSPGTGTGELFF. CDR3 nucleotide sequence: TGTGCCAGCAGCCCGGGGACTGGAACCGGGGAGCTGTTTTTT.

This chain links TRBV28 with TRBJ2-3; D gene ambiguous. Germline V gene lookup returns CDR1 MDHEN and CDR2 SYDVKM. V was trimmed by 6 bases and J by 0 bases, leaving 13 bases between them. This CDR3 comprises 15 residues. The CDR3 protein is CASRGWPSSTDTQYF. For the CDR3, the DNA is TGTGCCAGCAGGGGTTGGCCATCTAGCACAGATACGCAGTATTTT.

The rearrangement links TRBV6-2 or TRBV6-3 to TRBJ2-3; 7 bases line up with TRBD1. The CDR3 has 18 amino acids. The ends lost 2 bases at V and 2 bases at J; junction bases unmatched: 13. Germline-derived CDR1 and CDR2 are MNHEY and SVGEGT. The CDR3 sequence: CASSYVPGQDYITDTQYF. Written as DNA, the CDR3 is TGTGCCAGCAGTTACGTCCCTGGACAGGATTATATCACAGATACGCAGTATTTT.

With respect to this clonotype: The germline gene is not matched at one end of the junction; a read error may be the cause. This chain uses TRBV6-1 with TRBJ1-5; the match to TRBD1 covers 11 bases. Per germline, CDR1 MNHNS and CDR2 SASEGT. The CDR3 length is 15 residues. The CDR3 coding sequence is TGTGCCATCAGTGAAGTCGACCGGACAGGGGGCGCCCAGCATTTT. This encodes CAISEVDRTGGAQHF.

There are a few counts of this clonotype. The rearrangement uses TRBV11-3 and TRBJ2-5; D is uncertain. V lost 1 base to trimming and J lost 5 bases, with 11 bases between them. Germline CDR1 SGHNT, CDR2 YENEEA. This CDR3 spans 14 amino acids. CDR3 sequence (DNA): TGTGCCAGCAGCTTAGCCGGGTATGGGGAGACCCAGTACTTC. It specifies CASSLAGYGETQYF.

J is TRBJ1-5 and V is TRBV6-5, with unresolved D. CDR3 length equals 13 residues. Trimming stripped 2 bases from V and 4 bases from J, with 6 bases between. CDR1 and CDR2 (germline): MNHEY, SVGAGI. CDR3 nucleotide sequence: TGTGCCAGCAGTTACATGGTAAATCAGCCCCAGCATTTT. As protein: CASSYMVNQPQHF.

This clonotype was seen a few times. The J gene is TRBJ2-3, the V gene TRBV27; D may be TRBD2 (5 bases). From germline, CDR1 is MNHEY and CDR2 SMNVEV (reference sequence). The CDR3 totals 16 residues. V gave up 5 bases and J gave up 2 bases, with 17 bases separating them. CDR3 residues: CASSPQRRPPTDTQYF. The CDR3 region has the DNA TGTGCCAGCAGTCCCCAGCGGCGGCCCCCCACAGATACGCAGTATTTT.

The rearrangement links TRBV7-3 to TRBJ2-3; TRBD1 aligns across 8 bases. This CDR3 region has 16 residues. J was trimmed by 3 bases and V by 1 base; bases with no gene match: 6. The germline V gene has CDR1 SGHTA and CDR2 FQGTGA. The CDR3 DNA follows: TGTGCCAGCAGCTTAAGTCCGGACAGGGTGACAGATACGCAGTATTTT. Protein sequence: CASSLSPDRVTDTQYF.